This T cell receptor (beta chain) was identified in a study of CD8 T cells in Susac syndrome. Sequencing of TCR beta was carried out in blood CD8+ and CD4+ T cells. CD8+ and CD4+ T cells were negatively isolated; TEMRA cells were FACS-enriched. The CDR3 totals 15 residues. The V end was cut by 3 bases, the J end by 2 bases, with 11 bases between. Germline V lookup: CDR1 MNHEY, CDR2 SMNVEV (reference sequence). After extraction with the RNeasy kit, about 0.45 to 1 ug of the RNA was reverse transcribed using random hexamers. Multiplex PCR with immunoSEQ amplified the TCR beta CDR3 across 54 Vbeta and 13 Jbeta. TCRdb re-called the immunoSEQ multiplex PCR reads through MiXCR, storing one row per CDR3 protein. The table has around 300,000 distinct CDR3 sequences, about 92% seen once.

The sample was CD4+ T cells from PBMCs. The TCR sequence derives from a human donor with multiple sclerosis. The V call is TRBV27, the J call TRBJ2-4; D assignment may be TRBD1 or TRBD2 (6 bases each). CDR3 in amino acids: CASSLGGSPKNIQYF. CDR3 in DNA: TGTGCCAGCAGTTTGGGGGGCTCGCCCAAAAACATTCAGTACTTC.